The clone carrying this T cell receptor beta chain was seen only a few times. The CDR3 contains 15 residues. The germline V gene encodes CDR1 SNHLY and CDR2 FYNNEI. With 4 bases removed from V and 3 bases from J, the gap between germline ends came to 16 bases. The data are from a study of T-cell reconstitution after alpha-beta-depleted transplantation in children. Molecular barcoding with unique molecular identifiers was used for the TCRbeta library. From the PCR reads, TCRdb called clonotypes with MiXCR, one entry per CDR3 protein. Seen here are approximately 400,000 distinct CDR3 sequences, about 11% observed once, and the top ten hold approximately 5%.

The chain joins TRBV2 to TRBJ2-7; D may be TRBD1 or TRBD2 (5 bases each). The source material was PBMCs from the stem cell graft donor, sampled from the stem cell graft. This TCR derives from a human donor who donated a stem cell graft to a child with acute myeloid leukemia. The CDR3 loop reads CASSGWDGAYYEQYF. The CDR3 DNA reads as TGTGCCAGCAGTGGGTGGGACGGAGCCTACTACGAGCAGTACTTC.